A selection of T cell receptor beta chains follows, all from one sample in a study of cytomegalovirus exposure and HLA in healthy donors. Here immunoSEQ multiplex PCR was the method, and the copy in TCRdb shows in-frame clones only, minus some. The repertoire consists of 260,000 or so clones, with 90% occurring once and the leading ten covering 3.1%. Sequenced sample: PBMCs. These receptors all come from a woman aged 25 to 39 in good health and CMV-seronegative. Both conserved end residues are trimmed from each CDR3. Each record gives: V gene, J gene, CDR3 protein.

TRBV5-6	TRBJ2-3	ASSLETSGAAGGTDTQY
TRBV30	TRBJ2-6	ACPRRTPAREVGGANVLT
TRBV28	TRBJ1-5	ASSTTGQGGNQPQH
TRBV21-1	TRBJ2-2	ASIPETSGRRGNAGELF
TRBV4-2	TRBJ2-5	ASSQEWSRDQETQY
TRBV5-4	TRBJ2-7	ASSPVGGSSYEQY
TRBV21-1	TRBJ2-1	ASGASSGYNEQF
TRBV6-1	TRBJ2-4	ASSGLDRLAKNIQY
TRBV5-1	TRBJ2-5	ASSLRGGLQETQY
TRBV13	TRBJ1-5	ASSLSGQPQH
TRBV6-1	TRBJ2-7	ASSEYPQSGYEQY
TRBV28	TRBJ1-2	ASSPPGQFGYT
TRBV9	TRBJ1-3	ASSEDGSSGNTIY
TRBV7-6	TRBJ2-2	ASSTPLSGRETGELF
TRBV9	TRBJ2-1	ASSSTGETEQF
TRBV7-3	TRBJ2-1	ASSSGLANSYNEQF
TRBV27	TRBJ2-3	ASAEGVAEDTQY
TRBV19	TRBJ1-1	ASRTGRDTEAF
TRBV11-2	TRBJ1-1	ASSHTGRSPPRNTEAF
TRBV28	TRBJ2-7	ASSSPNGRAYEQY
TRBV28	TRBJ2-7	ASNGQLSYEQY
TRBV5-8	TRBJ2-1	ASSQRGHEQF
TRBV9	TRBJ2-5	ASSVDGPSETQY
TRBV7-9	TRBJ1-4	ASSFGQGNEKLF
TRBV28	TRBJ2-3	ASSSTSGRPYTQY
TRBV6-6	TRBJ2-7	ASTPATGPGAYEQY
TRBV6-1	TRBJ2-3	ASSERTGGQGDTQY